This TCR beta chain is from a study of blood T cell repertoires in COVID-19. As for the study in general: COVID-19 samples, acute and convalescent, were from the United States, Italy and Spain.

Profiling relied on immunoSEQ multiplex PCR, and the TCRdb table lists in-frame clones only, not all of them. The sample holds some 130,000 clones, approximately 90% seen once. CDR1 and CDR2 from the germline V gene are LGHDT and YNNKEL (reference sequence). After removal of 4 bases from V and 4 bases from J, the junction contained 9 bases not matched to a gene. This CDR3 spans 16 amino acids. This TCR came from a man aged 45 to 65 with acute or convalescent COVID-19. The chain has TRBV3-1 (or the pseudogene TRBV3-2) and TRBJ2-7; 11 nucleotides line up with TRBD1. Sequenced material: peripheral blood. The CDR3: CASSRRMGQGGYEQYF. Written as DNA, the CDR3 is TGTGCCAGCAGCCGACGGATGGGACAGGGGGGATACGAGCAGTACTTC.